Following are 31 T cell receptor beta chains from one sample sequenced in a study of human T cells and chemical hapten exposure. Time point denoted: pre-sensitization, week 0. Sample treatment: therapeutic diphenylcyclopropenone sensitization with weekly scalp DPC. MiXCR, run by TCRdb on the RACE reads, gives a single entry per CDR3 protein. In the table there are roughly 40,000 distinct CDR3 sequences, around 12% of which are singletons. The sample consisted of whole blood, taken in connection with sensitization to the hapten diphenylcyclopropenone (DPC). The source is a woman under 40 with alopecia areata. Some clones in this sample may be carry-over from other donors' samples.

The gene calls are TRBV27 and TRBJ2-1, with D perhaps TRBD1 or TRBD2 (5 bases each). V was cut by 7 bases and J by 7 bases, with 23 bases left in between. In germline, CDR1 is MNHEY, CDR2 SMNVEV (reference sequence). This CDR3 contains 16 residues. The CDR3 loop is CASNLVGLAGPNEQFF. In DNA, the CDR3 is TGTGCCAGCAACCTCGTGGGGCTAGCCGGGCCTAATGAGCAGTTCTTC.

This chain joins TRBV11-1 and TRBJ2-3; D not certain. Germline V CDR1 and CDR2: SGHAT, FQDESV (reference sequence). The CDR3 extends over 12 amino acids. V was shortened by 3 bases and J by 5 bases, with 6 bases between the two germline ends. CDR3: CASSFFIDTQYF. CDR3 nucleotide sequence: TGTGCCAGCAGCTTCTTTATAGATACGCAGTATTTT.

This clonotype has ten or more counts. The rearrangement uses TRBV18 and TRBJ2-7; D may be TRBD1 (5 bases). The CDR3 extends over 16 amino acids. The V and J ends lost 2 bases and 2 bases respectively, with 16 bases between them. Looked up from germline, CDR1 is KGHSH and CDR2 is LQKENI. CDR3 DNA: TGTGCCAGCTCACCAATATCGACAGCCTATACCTACGAGCAGTACTTC. It encodes CASSPISTAYTYEQYF.

This clonotype was detected only a few times. The chain joins TRBV5-4 to TRBJ2-1; 7 bases fit TRBD2. The CDR3 runs to 15 residues. Per germline, CDR1 SGHNT and CDR2 YYREEE (reference sequence). Losses at the gene ends were 1 base for V and 4 bases for J; bases not matched to a gene: 5. CDR3: CASSLLAGAYNEQFF. In nucleotides, the CDR3 is TGTGCCAGCAGCTTGCTCGCGGGAGCTTACAATGAGCAGTTCTTC.

Ten or more counts support this clonotype. The rearrangement joins TRBV18 to TRBJ2-7, with D perhaps TRBD1 or TRBD2 (5 bases each). Trimming took 3 bases from V and 2 from J, leaving 11 bases between them. CDR3 length equals 14 residues. Germline V lookup: CDR1 KGHSH, CDR2 LQKENI. The CDR3 DNA follows: TGTGCCAGCTCACCGAGGGACGTAGCCTACGAGCAGTACTTC. This codes for CASSPRDVAYEQYF.

This clonotype has a handful of counts. The chain links TRBV4-2 to TRBJ2-7; TRBD1 matches at 9 bases. The CDR3 extends over 14 amino acids. J lost 6 bases, V lost 3 bases, and 6 bases had no gene match. From germline, CDR1 is LGHNA and CDR2 YNFKEQ. This CDR3 reads CASSQPGQGGEQYF. As DNA, the CDR3 is TGTGCCAGCAGCCAGCCGGGACAGGGAGGCGAGCAGTACTTC.

The chain links TRBV3-1 to TRBJ2-7; 9 bases align to TRBD1. The CDR3 extends over 16 amino acids. Germline assignment: CDR1 LGHDT and CDR2 YNNKEL (reference sequence). J was trimmed by 1 base and V by 2 bases; bases with no gene match: 6. The CDR3 DNA reads TGTGCCAGCAGCCAACGAACAGGGACAGGGTCCTACGAGCAGTACTTC. As protein: CASSQRTGTGSYEQYF.

This clonotype came up a few times. The CDR3 is CASRELRDTYNEQFF. The CDR3 DNA reads as TGTGCCAGCAGAGAACTCCGGGACACCTACAATGAGCAGTTCTTC. The chain combines TRBV25-1 with TRBJ2-1; maybe TRBD1 (6 bases). This CDR3 spans 15 amino acids. Trimming took off 6 bases at V and 2 bases at J, with 14 bases between the two ends. CDR1 is MGHDK, CDR2 SYGVNS, per germline.

This clonotype occurred many times. The rearrangement uses TRBV20-1 and TRBJ2-1, with D maybe TRBD2 (5 bases). The CDR3 runs to 16 residues. Trimming cost V 3 bases and J 7 bases, with 22 bases left between them. Germline-derived CDR1 and CDR2 are DFQATT and SNEGSKA (reference sequence). The CDR3 DNA follows: TGCAGTGCTAGGACAAGAGGGCCCCTTAGGGAGAATGAGCAGTTCTTC. Its translation: CSARTRGPLRENEQFF.

The chain carries TRBV28 and TRBJ1-2, with 10 positions matching TRBD1. CDR3 length: 15 amino acids. The V gene end was trimmed by 6 bases and the J gene end by 8 bases; junction bases not matched to a gene: 12. CDR1 MDHEN and CDR2 SYDVKM come from the germline V gene. For the CDR3, the DNA is TGTGCCAGCAGAACCCCGGGACAGGGGTTAGCGGGCTACACCTTC. Amino acid sequence: CASRTPGQGLAGYTF.

The V gene is TRBV6-5, the J gene TRBJ2-1; 8 bases line up with TRBD2. This CDR3 region has 15 residues. V trimming: 5 bases; J trimming: 10 bases; junction bases outside the gene matches: 13. Germline CDR1 MNHEY, CDR2 SVGAGI. The CDR3 DNA sequence: TGTGCCAGCAGTCCCCTAGCGGGCCACATCGGGGAGCAGTTCTTC. The encoded protein is CASSPLAGHIGEQFF.

This clonotype has more than one count but fewer than ten. The V and J genes are TRBV7-8 and TRBJ2-1; tentatively, D is TRBD2 (6 bases). The V gene lost 5 bases and the J gene lost 12 bases, with 14 bases spanning the gap. The CDR3 is 12 residues long. CDR1 is SGHVS, CDR2 FQNEAQ, per germline. CDR3 in amino acids: CASSPRGDLQFF. The CDR3 DNA is TGTGCCAGCAGCCCCCGCGGGGACCTGCAGTTCTTC.

The chain carries TRBV29-1 and TRBJ2-5, with a weak D call TRBD2 (5 bases). This CDR3 spans 12 amino acids. In germline, CDR1 is SQVTM, CDR2 ANQGSEA. V was trimmed by 4 bases and J by 5 bases, leaving 11 bases between them. The CDR3 is CSVAEVPETQYF. The CDR3 DNA reads TGCAGCGTTGCGGAGGTTCCGGAGACCCAGTACTTC.

The chain links TRBV28 to TRBJ1-5; TRBD1 is a possible D gene (5 bases). Germline CDR1 MDHEN, CDR2 SYDVKM. The ends were cut back, 9 bases at V and 0 bases at J, with 12 bases in the middle. The length of the CDR3 is 14 residues. The CDR3 DNA reads as TGTGCCAGTCTGACAGTCCCTAGCAATCAGCCCCAGCATTTT. Translation: CASLTVPSNQPQHF.

There are many counts of this clonotype. The chain is built from TRBV28 and TRBJ2-1; maybe TRBD2 (6 bases). V lost 6 bases and J lost 10, with 13 bases in between. This CDR3 has 12 amino acids. Germline V gene data show CDR1 as MDHEN and CDR2 as SYDVKM. CDR3 sequence reads: CASRTSRGEQFF. CDR3 coding DNA: TGTGCCAGCAGAACTAGCCGGGGCGAGCAGTTCTTC.

This clonotype was detected a few times. The chain carries TRBV14 and TRBJ2-1; D is possibly TRBD2 (5 bases). The CDR3 covers 12 residues. The germline gives CDR1 SGHDN, CDR2 FVKESK. Trimming removed 4 bases at V and 8 bases at J, with 9 bases between. The CDR3 region has the DNA TGTGCCAGCAGCCCGACGGGGTATGAGCAGTTCTTC. As protein: CASSPTGYEQFF.

This clonotype was seen more than once but under ten times. This chain joins TRBV3-1 and TRBJ2-7; 7 bases line up with TRBD1. The CDR3 has 13 residues. Germline V lookup: CDR1 LGHDT, CDR2 YNNKEL (reference sequence). Trimming at V came to 8 bases and at J to 4 bases, leaving 8 bases not matched to a gene. CDR3 residues: CASSPGQIYEQYF. In nucleotides, the CDR3 is TGTGCCAGCTCTCCGGGACAGATTTACGAGCAGTACTTC.

V is TRBV20-1 and J is TRBJ1-1; 8 bases fit TRBD1. Germline CDR1 is DFQATT and CDR2 is SNEGSKA (reference sequence). This CDR3 spans 14 amino acids. V was clipped by 3 bases and J by 1 base; unmatched bases: 4. Written as DNA, the CDR3 is TGCAGTGCTAGGTCCGGGACAGGGAACACTGAAGCTTTCTTT. This gives the protein CSARSGTGNTEAFF.

The J gene is TRBJ1-6, the V gene TRBV7-2, with D unclear. With 4 bases removed from V and 6 bases from J, the gap between germline ends came to 13 bases. The germline V gene has CDR1 SGHTA and CDR2 FQGNSA. This CDR3 is 15 amino acids long. CDR3 sequence: CASSSITVPNSPLHF. The CDR3 DNA reads as TGTGCCAGCAGCTCAATCACAGTACCTAATTCACCCCTCCACTTT.

V is TRBV19 and J is TRBJ1-5; TRBD1 might be the D (6 bases). The CDR3 is 17 amino acids. Germline assignment: CDR1 LNHDA and CDR2 SQIVND (reference sequence). Trimming removed 3 bases from V and 0 bases from J, with 15 bases in between. The CDR3 sequence is CASSMGQGLYSNQPQHF. CDR3 DNA: TGTGCCAGTAGTATGGGGCAGGGGCTGTATAGCAATCAGCCCCAGCATTTT.

This clonotype was observed at least ten times. The V and J genes are TRBV30 and TRBJ1-1; D unresolved. The germline CDR1 and CDR2 sequences are GTSNPN and SVGIG (reference sequence). The CDR3 extends over 11 amino acids. V was trimmed by 0 bases and J by 6 bases, leaving 5 bases between them. The CDR3 protein is CAWSVRSEAFF. The CDR3 coding sequence is TGTGCCTGGAGTGTACGGTCTGAAGCTTTCTTT.

This clonotype occurred a few times. The rearrangement links TRBV5-1 to TRBJ1-1; no clear D gene. The CDR3 spans 13 residues. Germline lookup yields CDR1 SGHRS and CDR2 YFSETQ. V was cut by 9 bases and J by 3 bases, with 15 bases left in between. The CDR3 here is CATRTSRDTEAFF. The CDR3 region has the DNA TGCGCCACTCGGACTTCCCGGGACACTGAAGCTTTCTTT.

The chain is built from TRBV6-2 or TRBV6-3 and TRBJ1-2; D remains ambiguous. V dropped 5 bases and J dropped 2 bases, with 6 bases sitting between them. Germline CDR1 is MNHEY and CDR2 is SVGEGT. The CDR3 consists of 12 residues. CDR3 in amino acids: CASSDNNYGYTF. In DNA, the CDR3 is TGTGCCAGCAGTGACAACAACTATGGCTACACCTTC.

At least ten counts were recorded for this clonotype. This chain links TRBV30 with TRBJ1-4; possibly TRBD1 for D (5 bases). This CDR3 region has 12 residues. The ends were cut back, 5 bases at V and 4 bases at J, with 8 bases in the middle. Per the germline V gene, CDR1 is GTSNPN and CDR2 is SVGIG (reference sequence). The CDR3 DNA is TGTGCCTGGTCCAGGGATAATGAAAAACTGTTTTTT. It yields the protein CAWSRDNEKLFF.

This clonotype appeared many times. The V call is TRBV7-2, the J call TRBJ1-2; the D is unclear. Trimming pared 4 bases from V and 8 bases from J, leaving 14 bases between. In germline, CDR1 is SGHTA, CDR2 FQGNSA. The CDR3 covers 13 residues. The CDR3 DNA is TGTGCCAGCAGCTCAACCATGTGGGGAGGCTACACCTTC. This encodes CASSSTMWGGYTF.

In this sample, this clonotype turned up many times. The chain carries TRBV19 and TRBJ2-5, with 7 positions matching TRBD1. Per the germline V gene, CDR1 is LNHDA and CDR2 is SQIVND (reference sequence). After removal of 7 bases from V and 4 bases from J, the junction contained 24 bases not matched to a gene. The CDR3 loop spans 19 amino acids. The CDR3 nucleotides read TGTGCCAGTAAGCCTCTCTGGATGGTCGACAGGGACCGGAGAGAGACCCAGTACTTC. Translated, it gives CASKPLWMVDRDRRETQYF.

This clonotype is labeled as medium-sized (0.01 to 0.1%). V is TRBV7-2 and J is TRBJ2-3; 8 bases map to TRBD1. Germline CDR1 is SGHTA and CDR2 is FQGNSA. Losses at the gene ends were 8 bases for V and 2 bases for J; bases not matched to a gene: 6. The CDR3 runs to 14 residues. The CDR3 region is CASALRGPTDTQYF. The CDR3 coding sequence is TGTGCCAGCGCACTCAGGGGGCCCACAGATACGCAGTATTTT.

This clonotype was seen repeatedly, ten times or more. The chain employs TRBV20-1 and TRBJ1-5; D remains ambiguous. Trimming left V 3 bases short and J 4 bases short, with 10 bases between. CDR3 length: 13 residues. Germline V gene lookup returns CDR1 DFQATT and CDR2 SNEGSKA (reference sequence). The CDR3 region has the DNA TGCAGTGCTAGGGTAGACATGAATCAGCCCCAGCATTTT. It specifies CSARVDMNQPQHF.

This clonotype came up many times. The rearrangement links TRBV2 to TRBJ1-1; D gene unclear. This CDR3 contains 13 residues. Germline CDR1 and CDR2: SNHLY and FYNNEI. V gave up 1 base and J gave up 0 bases, with 3 bases separating them. The CDR3 loop is CASSEEMNTEAFF. DNA for the CDR3: TGTGCCAGCAGTGAAGAAATGAACACTGAAGCTTTCTTT. Based on the CDR3 plus reference TRBV2 and TRBJ1-1, the full variable domain is EPEVTQTPSHQVTQMGQEVILRCVPISNHLYFYWYRQILGQKVEFLVSFYNNEISEKSEIFDDQFSVERPDGSNFTLKIRSTKLEDSAMYFCASSEEMNTEAFFGQGTRLTVV.

This clonotype came up a few times. The chain employs TRBV6-5 and TRBJ2-1; 11 bases are a match to TRBD2. This CDR3 is built from 15 residues. V lost 6 bases to trimming and J lost 5 bases; unmatched junction nucleotides: 6. Germline loops: CDR1 MNHEY, CDR2 SVGAGI. In nucleotides, the CDR3 is TGTGCCAGCAGCCGTAGCGGGAGGGCCCACAATGAGCAGTTCTTC. It specifies CASSRSGRAHNEQFF.

This clonotype was seen only a few times. The chain couples TRBV14 to TRBJ1-1, with 9 nucleotides matching TRBD1. Germline V gene sequence: CDR1 SGHDN, CDR2 FVKESK. This CDR3 is built from 15 residues. V shed 4 bases, J shed 4 bases, and the junction held 7 bases outside the gene matches. CDR3: CASSPRTGVGTEAFF. Here the CDR3 DNA reads TGTGCCAGCAGCCCTAGGACAGGGGTGGGCACTGAAGCTTTCTTT.